This is a list of T cell receptor beta chains from one sample in a study of blood T cell repertoires in COVID-19. Some clones are missing from TCRdb's copy, which holds only in-frame ones; the method was immunoSEQ multiplex PCR. This table has under 15,000 clones, more than 65% appearing once. The sample taken for sequencing was peripheral blood. Receptors originate from a human donor in a cohort sampled during active COVID-19. The CDR3 runs from the conserved cysteine through the conserved F or W. Fields, in order: D gene, J gene, V gene, clone size, CDR3 DNA, CDR3 protein. A D gene is named only where the DNA matches it firmly. The size field is filled for only some rows; it gives once, few, many or a size class.

D gene: TRBD1; J gene: TRBJ2-7; V gene: TRBV10-2; clone size: -; CDR3 DNA: TGCGCCAGTCGACAGGGGGCCACCTACGAGCAGTACTTC; CDR3 protein: CASRQGATYEQYF
D gene: -; J gene: TRBJ1-4; V gene: TRBV25-1; clone size: -; CDR3 DNA: TGTGCCAGCAGTGAATGGGGAGCAGAAAAACTGTTTTTT; CDR3 protein: CASSEWGAEKLFF
D gene: -; J gene: TRBJ1-1; V gene: TRBV27; clone size: few; CDR3 DNA: TGTGCCAGCCAGTCTAGGTGGGGGGTTAACACTGAAGCTTTCTTT; CDR3 protein: CASQSRWGVNTEAFF
D gene: -; J gene: TRBJ2-4; V gene: TRBV27; clone size: many; CDR3 DNA: TGTGCCAGCAAGGAGGGGACAGTAAATGACATTCAGTACTTC; CDR3 protein: CASKEGTVNDIQYF
D gene: -; J gene: TRBJ2-1; V gene: TRBV2; clone size: -; CDR3 DNA: TGTGCCAGCAGCGTGGCTTTCGATGAGCAGTTCTTC; CDR3 protein: CASSVAFDEQFF
D gene: -; J gene: TRBJ2-7; V gene: TRBV29-1; clone size: many; CDR3 DNA: TGCAGCGTTGAAGATAATACAGGGTGGGAGCAGTACTTC; CDR3 protein: CSVEDNTGWEQYF
D gene: -; J gene: TRBJ2-7; V gene: TRBV28; clone size: few; CDR3 DNA: TGTGCCAGCAGTTCGCGTCGGTACGAGCAGTACTTC; CDR3 protein: CASSSRRYEQYF
D gene: TRBD1; J gene: TRBJ2-1; V gene: TRBV24-1; clone size: -; CDR3 DNA: TGTGCCACCAGTGATCCCGACAGGGCTTCGGACAATGAGCAGTTCTTC; CDR3 protein: CATSDPDRASDNEQFF
D gene: -; J gene: TRBJ2-1; V gene: TRBV27; clone size: -; CDR3 DNA: TGTGCCAGCAGTGCCCTAGCGGAGAGGGGGTACAATGAGCAGTTCTTC; CDR3 protein: CASSALAERGYNEQFF
D gene: TRBD1; J gene: TRBJ1-1; V gene: TRBV6-5; clone size: -; CDR3 DNA: TGTGCCAGCAGTTACACTTTAGACAGGGGCGAAGCTTTCTTT; CDR3 protein: CASSYTLDRGEAFF
D gene: -; J gene: TRBJ2-3; V gene: TRBV7-8; clone size: -; CDR3 DNA: TGTGCCAGCAGCTTAGCGTGGGCAGGGGCAGATACGCAGTATTTT; CDR3 protein: CASSLAWAGADTQYF
D gene: TRBD2; J gene: TRBJ2-3; V gene: TRBV5-4; clone size: -; CDR3 DNA: TGTGCCAGCAGCGCGGAGGGACTAGCGTTAGATACGCAGTATTTT; CDR3 protein: CASSAEGLALDTQYF
D gene: -; J gene: TRBJ2-5; V gene: TRBV7-6; clone size: -; CDR3 DNA: TGTGCCAGCAGCTTAGGTAACAGAAAAGAGACCCAGTACTTC; CDR3 protein: CASSLGNRKETQYF
D gene: TRBD2; J gene: TRBJ2-2; V gene: TRBV6-2/TRBV6-3; clone size: -; CDR3 DNA: TGTGCCAGCAGTTACCGGGGTAGCGGGAGGTCGAACACCGGGGAGCTGTTTTTT; CDR3 protein: CASSYRGSGRSNTGELFF
D gene: -; J gene: TRBJ2-7; V gene: TRBV27; clone size: -; CDR3 DNA: TGTGCCAGCAGTTTATTTGCGGGGTCCTACGAGCAGTACTTC; CDR3 protein: CASSLFAGSYEQYF
D gene: -; J gene: TRBJ1-1; V gene: TRBV27; clone size: large; CDR3 DNA: TGTGCCAGCGGCCCAGGAGGGAACACTGAAGCTTTCTTT; CDR3 protein: CASGPGGNTEAFF
D gene: TRBD1; J gene: TRBJ1-1; V gene: TRBV9; clone size: -; CDR3 DNA: TGTGCCAGCACAGGACAGGTGTTTAGCACTGAAGCTTTCTTT; CDR3 protein: CASTGQVFSTEAFF
D gene: TRBD2; J gene: TRBJ2-3; V gene: TRBV27; clone size: few; CDR3 DNA: TGTGCCAGCAGTGAAGGACTAGCAATGGATACGCAGTATTTT; CDR3 protein: CASSEGLAMDTQYF
D gene: -; J gene: TRBJ2-2; V gene: TRBV7-2; clone size: -; CDR3 DNA: TGTGCCAGCAGCTTAGTTAGCGGAAAGACCGGGGAGCTGTTTTTT; CDR3 protein: CASSLVSGKTGELFF
D gene: TRBD2; J gene: TRBJ2-5; V gene: TRBV5-1; clone size: -; CDR3 DNA: TGCGCCAGCAGCTCCCCGGGACTAGCGGAGCTCGAGACCCAGTACTTC; CDR3 protein: CASSSPGLAELETQYF
D gene: TRBD2; J gene: TRBJ2-1; V gene: TRBV5-1; clone size: -; CDR3 DNA: TGCGCCAGCAGCTCGACTAGCGGGAGTTACAATGAGCAGTTCTTC; CDR3 protein: CASSSTSGSYNEQFF
D gene: -; J gene: TRBJ1-1; V gene: TRBV6-2/TRBV6-3; clone size: once; CDR3 DNA: TGTGCCAGCAGCCACCTACGGGGAGGAGCTTTCTTT; CDR3 protein: CASSHLRGGAFF